These 8 T cell receptor beta chains originate from one sample sequenced in a study of CD8+ T cells in alopecia areata (dated by TCRdb to 2016 to 2018). The sample's treatment or condition, from its label and the paper: oral pan-JAK inhibitor, 5-10 mg twice daily. Receptor amplification or capture employed the immunoSEQ multiplex PCR assay. For TCR sequencing, RNA was extracted from every sample and reverse transcribed into cDNA to serve as template. TCRdb's version of the immuneACCESS table is confined to in-frame rearrangements and falls short of the full clone set. An unresolved V gene accounts for under half of the shortfall where checked; the remainder is of unknown origin. The sample profile shows hundreds of thousands of clones; approximately 60% of them were found once. The leading ten clones occupy roughly 0.88% of the sample. The material sequenced was CD4+ T cells sorted from blood, taken at week 52, from a patient treated with tofacitinib. The receptors here all came from a human donor with alopecia areata.

This clone was seen only a few times. The chain joins TRBV15 to TRBJ1-4; D is unclear. Trimming took 2 bases from V and 8 from J, leaving 15 bases between them. From germline, CDR1 is LNHNV and CDR2 YYDKDF (reference sequence). This CDR3 region has 15 residues. CDR3 DNA: TGTGCCACCAGCAGATGGAAGACCCCCGACGAAAAACTGTTTTTT. Translating gives CATSRWKTPDEKLFF.

This clone was seen more than once but under ten times. This chain connects TRBV15 to TRBJ1-1; unclear D gene. The CDR3 contains 15 residues. V lost 8 bases and J lost 0, with 16 bases in between. Germline CDR1 and CDR2: LNHNV and YYDKDF (reference sequence). CDR3 residues: CATSAALSLNTEAFF. The CDR3 bases are TGTGCCACCTCGGCGGCCCTTAGTCTGAACACTGAAGCTTTCTTT.

CDR3 in amino acids: CASSQGRLTGELFF. For the CDR3, the DNA is TGCGCCAGCAGCCAGGGACGGCTTACCGGGGAGCTGTTTTTT. This sequence joins TRBV5-1 and TRBJ2-2; D tentatively fits TRBD1 or TRBD2 (5 bases each). The CDR3 runs 14 residues. Deletions cut 4 bases from V and 5 bases from J, with 12 bases between. Germline CDR1 reads SGHRS; CDR2 reads YFSETQ.

This chain connects TRBV30 to TRBJ2-2; 12 nucleotides line up with TRBD2. The CDR3 spans 15 residues. Germline-derived CDR1 and CDR2 are GTSNPN and SVGIG (reference sequence). The junction had 5 bases not matched to a gene; V was cut back by 8 bases and J by 1 base. The CDR3 here is CAVRTSGVNTGELFF. DNA of the CDR3: TGTGCCGTGAGGACTAGCGGGGTGAACACCGGGGAGCTGTTTTTT. Combining the CDR3 with reference TRBV30 and TRBJ2-2 gives the whole variable domain SQTIHQWPATLVQPVGSPLSLECTVEGTSNPNLYWYRQAAGRGLQLLFYSVGIGQISSEVPQNLSASRPQDRQFILSSKKLLLSDSGFYLCAVRTSGVNTGELFFGEGSRLTVL.

The chain joins TRBV30 to TRBJ2-1; TRBD1 is a possible D gene (5 bases). The V and J ends lost 1 base and 8 bases respectively, with 15 bases between them. Per the germline V gene, CDR1 is GTSNPN and CDR2 is SVGIG (reference sequence). The CDR3 has 14 amino acids. The CDR3 DNA sequence: TGTGCCTGGAGTGAAGTACTCCTCAGGGATGAGCAGTTCTTC. Amino acid sequence: CAWSEVLLRDEQFF.

V and J are TRBV29-1 and TRBJ1-1, with D unclear. The CDR3 has 14 residues. Trimming removed 0 bases at V and 0 bases at J, with 8 bases between. Germline V CDR1 and CDR2: SQVTM, ANQGSEA. The CDR3 is CSVEEHRLNTEAFF. CDR3 DNA: TGCAGCGTTGAAGAACACAGATTGAACACTGAAGCTTTCTTT.

Worth noting for this clone: The junction shows a germline mismatch at one end, possibly a read error. The chain couples TRBV7-2 to TRBJ2-7; the match to TRBD1 covers 7 bases. The CDR3 spans 14 residues. In germline, CDR1 is SGHTA, CDR2 FQGNSA. This CDR3 reads CASSPGQVRYGQYF. DNA for the CDR3: TGTGCCAGCAGCCCTGGACAGGTCCGTTACGGGCAGTACTTC.

In its sample, this clone was seen a few times. The chain carries TRBV2 and TRBJ2-3; the D is unclear. V lost 5 bases and J 3 bases, leaving 15 bases between the germline ends. The germline V gene encodes CDR1 SNHLY and CDR2 FYNNEI. This CDR3 has 15 amino acids. The CDR3: CASSPLEGLTDTQYF. For the CDR3, the DNA is TGTGCCAGCAGTCCCCTGGAAGGGTTGACAGATACGCAGTATTTT. The full variable domain, rest sourced from reference TRBV2 and TRBJ2-3, is EPEVTQTPSHQVTQMGQEVILRCVPISNHLYFYWYRQILGQKVEFLVSFYNNEISEKSEIFDDQFSVERPDGSNFTLKIRSTKLEDSAMYFCASSPLEGLTDTQYFGPGTRLTVL.